This T cell receptor beta chain was observed in a study of Graves' ophthalmopathy and Graves' hyperthyroidism. Background on the study: At initial diagnosis, peripheral blood was obtained, and this preceded any treatment. General study points: Most expanded clonotypes in thyroid above 0.001 frequency also showed up in blood.

RNA transcripts were the template, and TCR beta CDR3 regions were amplified from them. First-round RT-PCR used HTBI primers; second-round multiplex PCR followed. TCRdb reanalysed the multiplex PCR reads using MiXCR and keeps one entry per CDR3 protein. Seen here are nearly 400,000 distinct CDR3 sequences, about 17% observed once, and the top ten hold about 1.4%. Trimming left V 3 bases short and J 5 bases short, with 8 bases between. CDR3 size: 11 residues. CDR1 is DFQATT and CDR2 is SNEGSKA in the germline V gene (reference sequence). Many counts were recorded for this clonotype. Its matching antigen is unknown.

The clonotype comes from a woman aged 18-29 years with Graves' ophthalmopathy. The V gene is TRBV20-1, the J gene TRBJ2-7, with TRBD1 as a possible D gene (5 bases). Sample: peripheral blood. The CDR3 region is CSASQGDEQYF. CDR3 coding DNA: TGCAGTGCTAGTCAAGGGGACGAGCAGTACTTC.